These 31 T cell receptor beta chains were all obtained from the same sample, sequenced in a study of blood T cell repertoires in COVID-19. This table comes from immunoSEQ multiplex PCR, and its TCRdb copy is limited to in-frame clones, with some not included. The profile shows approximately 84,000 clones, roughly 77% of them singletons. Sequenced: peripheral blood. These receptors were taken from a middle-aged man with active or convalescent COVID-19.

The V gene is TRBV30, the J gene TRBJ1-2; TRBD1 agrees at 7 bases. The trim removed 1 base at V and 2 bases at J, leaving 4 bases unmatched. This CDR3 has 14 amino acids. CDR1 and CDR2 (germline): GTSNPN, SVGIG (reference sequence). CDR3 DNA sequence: TGTGCCTGGAGTGAGGGGACAGAGAACTATGGCTACACCTTC. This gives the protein CAWSEGTENYGYTF.

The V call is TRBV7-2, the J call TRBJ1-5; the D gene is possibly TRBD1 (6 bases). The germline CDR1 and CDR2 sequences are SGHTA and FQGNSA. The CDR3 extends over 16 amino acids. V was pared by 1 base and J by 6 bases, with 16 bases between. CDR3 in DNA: TGTGCCAGCAGCTTAGTCGCAGGGGTCGAAAGTCAGCCCCAGCATTTT. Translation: CASSLVAGVESQPQHF.

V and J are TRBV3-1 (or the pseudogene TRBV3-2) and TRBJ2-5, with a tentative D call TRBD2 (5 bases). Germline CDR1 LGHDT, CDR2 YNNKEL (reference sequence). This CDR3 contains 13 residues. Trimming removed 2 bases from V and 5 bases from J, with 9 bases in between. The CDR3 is CASSQQRLETQYF. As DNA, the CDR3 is TGTGCCAGCAGCCAACAGCGGCTGGAGACCCAGTACTTC.

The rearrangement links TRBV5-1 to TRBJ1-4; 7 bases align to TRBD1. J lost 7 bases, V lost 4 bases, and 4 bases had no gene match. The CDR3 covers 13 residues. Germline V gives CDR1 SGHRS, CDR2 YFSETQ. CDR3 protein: CASSRGLSEKLFF. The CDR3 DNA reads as TGCGCCAGCAGCAGGGGGCTCAGTGAAAAACTGTTTTTT.

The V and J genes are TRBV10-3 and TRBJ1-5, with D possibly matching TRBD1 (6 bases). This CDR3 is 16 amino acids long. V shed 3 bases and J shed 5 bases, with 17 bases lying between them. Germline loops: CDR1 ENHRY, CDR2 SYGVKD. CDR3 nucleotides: TGTGCCATCAGTGATCCCGACAGGAGCCCCTATCAGCCCCAGCATTTT. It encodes CAISDPDRSPYQPQHF.

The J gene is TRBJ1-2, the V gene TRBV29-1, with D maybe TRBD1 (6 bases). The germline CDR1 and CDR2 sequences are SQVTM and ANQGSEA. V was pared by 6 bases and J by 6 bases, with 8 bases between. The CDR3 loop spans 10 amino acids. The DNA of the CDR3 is TGCAGCGTCGGGACAAATGGCTACACCTTC. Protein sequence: CSVGTNGYTF.

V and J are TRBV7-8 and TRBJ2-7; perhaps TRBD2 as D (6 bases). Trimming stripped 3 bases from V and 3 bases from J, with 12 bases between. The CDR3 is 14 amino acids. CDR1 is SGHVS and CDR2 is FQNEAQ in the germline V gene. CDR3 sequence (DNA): TGTGCCAGCAGCTTGGAGGGGAAGGACTACGAGCAGTACTTC. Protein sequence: CASSLEGKDYEQYF.

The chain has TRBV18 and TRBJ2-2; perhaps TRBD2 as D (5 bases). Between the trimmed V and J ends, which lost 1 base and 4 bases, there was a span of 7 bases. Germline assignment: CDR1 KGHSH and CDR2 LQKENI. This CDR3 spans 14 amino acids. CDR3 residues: CASSPQGATGELFF. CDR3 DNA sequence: TGTGCCAGCTCACCACAGGGAGCCACCGGGGAGCTGTTTTTT. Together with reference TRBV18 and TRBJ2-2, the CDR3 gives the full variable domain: NAGVMQNPRHLVRRRGQEARLRCSPMKGHSHVYWYRQLPEEGLKFMVYLQKENIIDESGMPKERFSAEFPKEGPSILRIQQVVRGDSAAYFCASSPQGATGELFFGEGSRLTVL.

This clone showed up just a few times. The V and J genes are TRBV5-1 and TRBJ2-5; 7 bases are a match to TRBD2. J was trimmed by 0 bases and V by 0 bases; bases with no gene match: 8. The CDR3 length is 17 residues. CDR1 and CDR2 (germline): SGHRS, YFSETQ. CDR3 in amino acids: CASSLGLAVGYQETQYF. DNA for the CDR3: TGCGCCAGCAGCTTGGGGCTAGCGGTGGGGTACCAAGAGACCCAGTACTTC.

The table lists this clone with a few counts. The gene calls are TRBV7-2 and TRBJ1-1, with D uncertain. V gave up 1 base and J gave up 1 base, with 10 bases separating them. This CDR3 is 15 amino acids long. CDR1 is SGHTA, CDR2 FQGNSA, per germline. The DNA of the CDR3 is TGTGCCAGCAGCTTAGTGGCCCTTGGGAACACTGAAGCTTTCTTT. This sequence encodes CASSLVALGNTEAFF.

CDR3 sequence: CASRRGDRTLWGYTF. As DNA, the CDR3 is TGTGCCAGCAGGCGAGGGGACAGGACTCTATGGGGCTACACCTTC. The chain carries TRBV5-6 and TRBJ1-2; 8 positions match TRBD1. The CDR3 runs 15 residues. Germline V gives CDR1 SGHDT, CDR2 YYEEEE. V dropped 5 bases and J dropped 8; count of bases not matched to a gene: 14.

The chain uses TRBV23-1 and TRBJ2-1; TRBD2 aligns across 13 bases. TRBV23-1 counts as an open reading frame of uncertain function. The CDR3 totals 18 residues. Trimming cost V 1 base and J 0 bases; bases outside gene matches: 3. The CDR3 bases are TGCGCCAGCAGTCAATTGGGACTAGCGGGGAGCTCCTACAATGAGCAGTTCTTC. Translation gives CASSQLGLAGSSYNEQFF.

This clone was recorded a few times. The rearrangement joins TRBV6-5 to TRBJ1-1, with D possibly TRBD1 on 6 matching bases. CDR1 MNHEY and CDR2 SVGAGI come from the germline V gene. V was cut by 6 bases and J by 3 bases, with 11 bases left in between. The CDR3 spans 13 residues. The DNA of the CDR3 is TGTGCCAGCAGGCGTTACAGGGACACTGAAGCTTTCTTT. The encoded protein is CASRRYRDTEAFF.

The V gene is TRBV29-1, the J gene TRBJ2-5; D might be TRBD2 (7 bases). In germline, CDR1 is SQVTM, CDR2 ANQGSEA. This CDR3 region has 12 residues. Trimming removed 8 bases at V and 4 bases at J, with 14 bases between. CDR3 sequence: CSHLRGGETQYF. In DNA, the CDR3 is TGCAGCCACCTGAGGGGGGGAGAGACCCAGTACTTC.

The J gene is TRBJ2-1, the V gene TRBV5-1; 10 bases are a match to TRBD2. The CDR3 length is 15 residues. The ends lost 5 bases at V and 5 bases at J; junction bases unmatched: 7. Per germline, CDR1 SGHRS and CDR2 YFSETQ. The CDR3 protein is CASRHSGGQNNEQFF. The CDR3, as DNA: TGCGCCAGCAGACATAGCGGGGGGCAAAACAATGAGCAGTTCTTC. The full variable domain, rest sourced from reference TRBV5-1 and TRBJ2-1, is KAGVTQTPRYLIKTRGQQVTLSCSPISGHRSVSWYQQTPGQGLQFLFEYFSETQRNKGNFPGRFSGRQFSNSRSEMNVSTLELGDSALYLCASRHSGGQNNEQFFGPGTRLTVL.

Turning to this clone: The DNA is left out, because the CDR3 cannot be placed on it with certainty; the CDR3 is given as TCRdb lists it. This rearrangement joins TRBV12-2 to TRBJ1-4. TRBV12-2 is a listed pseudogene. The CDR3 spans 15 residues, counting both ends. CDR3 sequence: CASRFARGAEGKLFF.

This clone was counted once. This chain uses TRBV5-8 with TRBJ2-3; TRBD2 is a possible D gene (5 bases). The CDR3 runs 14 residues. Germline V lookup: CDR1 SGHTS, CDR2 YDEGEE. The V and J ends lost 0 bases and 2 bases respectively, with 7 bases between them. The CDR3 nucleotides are TGTGCCAGCAGCTTGGAGGGAGTCACAGATACGCAGTATTTT. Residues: CASSLEGVTDTQYF.

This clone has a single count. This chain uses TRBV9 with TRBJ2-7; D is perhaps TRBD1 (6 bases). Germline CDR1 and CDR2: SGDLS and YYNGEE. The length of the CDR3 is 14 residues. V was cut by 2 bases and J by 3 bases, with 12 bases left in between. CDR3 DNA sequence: TGTGCCAGCAGCGTCCTACCACAGGGCTACGAGCAGTACTTC. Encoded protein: CASSVLPQGYEQYF.

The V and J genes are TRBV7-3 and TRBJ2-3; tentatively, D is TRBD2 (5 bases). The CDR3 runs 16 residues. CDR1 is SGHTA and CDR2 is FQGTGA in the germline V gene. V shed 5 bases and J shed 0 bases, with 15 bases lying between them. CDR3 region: CASSPGGRASTDTQYF. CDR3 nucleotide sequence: TGTGCCAGCAGCCCAGGAGGAAGAGCTAGCACAGATACGCAGTATTTT.

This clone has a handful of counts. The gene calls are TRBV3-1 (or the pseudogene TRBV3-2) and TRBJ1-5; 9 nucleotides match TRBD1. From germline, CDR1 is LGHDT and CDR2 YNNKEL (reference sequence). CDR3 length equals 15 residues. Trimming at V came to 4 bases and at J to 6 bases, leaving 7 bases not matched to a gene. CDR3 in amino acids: CASSPGTGFSQPQHF. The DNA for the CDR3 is TGTGCCAGCAGCCCCGGGACAGGGTTTAGTCAGCCCCAGCATTTT.

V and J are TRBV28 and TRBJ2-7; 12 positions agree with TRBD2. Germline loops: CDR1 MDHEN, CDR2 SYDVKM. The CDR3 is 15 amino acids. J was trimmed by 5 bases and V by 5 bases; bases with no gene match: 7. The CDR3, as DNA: TGTGCCAGCAGTGCAGGGACTAGCGGGCTCCACGAGCAGTACTTC. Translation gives CASSAGTSGLHEQYF.

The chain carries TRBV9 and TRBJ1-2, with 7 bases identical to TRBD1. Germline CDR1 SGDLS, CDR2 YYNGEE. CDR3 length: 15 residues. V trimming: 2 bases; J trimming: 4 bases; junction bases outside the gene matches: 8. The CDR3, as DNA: TGTGCCAGCAGCGTTCTTCCGGGACAGTTCTATGGCTACACCTTC. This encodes CASSVLPGQFYGYTF.

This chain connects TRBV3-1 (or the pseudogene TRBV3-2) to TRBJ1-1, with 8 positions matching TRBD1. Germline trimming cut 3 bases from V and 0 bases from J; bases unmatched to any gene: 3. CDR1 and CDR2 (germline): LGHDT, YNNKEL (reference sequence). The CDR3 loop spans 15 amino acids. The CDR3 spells CASSHTGGLNTEAFF. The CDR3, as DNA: TGTGCCAGCAGCCACACAGGGGGATTGAACACTGAAGCTTTCTTT.

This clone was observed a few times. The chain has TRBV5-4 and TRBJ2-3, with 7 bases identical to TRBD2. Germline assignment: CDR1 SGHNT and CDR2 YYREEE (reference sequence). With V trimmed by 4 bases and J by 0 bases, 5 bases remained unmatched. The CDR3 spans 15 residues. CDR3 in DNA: TGTGCCAGCAGCCGGGAGGAGCGGAGCACAGATACGCAGTATTTT. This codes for CASSREERSTDTQYF.

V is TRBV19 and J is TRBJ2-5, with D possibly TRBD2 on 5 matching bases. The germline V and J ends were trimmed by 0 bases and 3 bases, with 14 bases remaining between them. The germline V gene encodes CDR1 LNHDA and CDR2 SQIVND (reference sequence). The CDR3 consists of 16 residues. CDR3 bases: TGTGCCAGTAGTATAGATTTCGCGGGTTCTAAAGAGACCCAGTACTTC. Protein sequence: CASSIDFAGSKETQYF.

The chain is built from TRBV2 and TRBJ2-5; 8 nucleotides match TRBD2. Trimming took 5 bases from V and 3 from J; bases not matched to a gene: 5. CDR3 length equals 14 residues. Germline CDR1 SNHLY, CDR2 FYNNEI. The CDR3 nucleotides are TGTGCCAGCAGTTTACGGGGGGGGGAAGAGACCCAGTACTTC. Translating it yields CASSLRGGEETQYF.

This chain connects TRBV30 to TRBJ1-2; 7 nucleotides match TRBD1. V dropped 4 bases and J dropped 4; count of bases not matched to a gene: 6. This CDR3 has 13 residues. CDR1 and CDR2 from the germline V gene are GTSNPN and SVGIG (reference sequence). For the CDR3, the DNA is TGTGCCTGGACGGACAGGCCGTTCTATGGCTACACCTTC. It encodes CAWTDRPFYGYTF. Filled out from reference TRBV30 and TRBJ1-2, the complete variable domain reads SQTIHQWPATLVQPVGSPLSLECTVEGTSNPNLYWYRQAAGRGLQLLFYSVGIGQISSEVPQNLSASRPQDRQFILSSKKLLLSDSGFYLCAWTDRPFYGYTFGSGTRLTVV.

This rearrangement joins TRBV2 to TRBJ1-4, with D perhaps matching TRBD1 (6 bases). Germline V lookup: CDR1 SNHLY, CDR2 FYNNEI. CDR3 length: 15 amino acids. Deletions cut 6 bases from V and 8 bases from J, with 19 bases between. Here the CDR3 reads CASRDKTGGKEKLFF. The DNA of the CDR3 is TGTGCCAGCAGAGACAAGACAGGCGGAAAGGAAAAACTGTTTTTT.

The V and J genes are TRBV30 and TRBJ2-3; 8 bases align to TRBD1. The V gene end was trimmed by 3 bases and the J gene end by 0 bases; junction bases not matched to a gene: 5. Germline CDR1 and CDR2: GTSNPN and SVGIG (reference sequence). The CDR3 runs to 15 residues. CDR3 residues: CAWSPTGASTDTQYF. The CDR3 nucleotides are TGTGCCTGGAGCCCGACAGGGGCTAGCACAGATACGCAGTATTTT.

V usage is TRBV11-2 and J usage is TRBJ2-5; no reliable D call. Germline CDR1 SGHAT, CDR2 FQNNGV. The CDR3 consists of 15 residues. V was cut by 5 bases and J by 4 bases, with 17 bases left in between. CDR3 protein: CASSPTNSLGETQYF. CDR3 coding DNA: TGTGCCAGCAGCCCCACCAACTCGCTCGGAGAGACCCAGTACTTC.

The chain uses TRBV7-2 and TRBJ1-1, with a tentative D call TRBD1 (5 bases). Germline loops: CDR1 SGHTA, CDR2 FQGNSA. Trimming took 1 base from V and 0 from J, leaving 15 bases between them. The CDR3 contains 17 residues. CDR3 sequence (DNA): TGTGCCAGCAGCTTAGGGGGGGGTCGCGGGATGAACACTGAAGCTTTCTTT. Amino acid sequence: CASSLGGGRGMNTEAFF.